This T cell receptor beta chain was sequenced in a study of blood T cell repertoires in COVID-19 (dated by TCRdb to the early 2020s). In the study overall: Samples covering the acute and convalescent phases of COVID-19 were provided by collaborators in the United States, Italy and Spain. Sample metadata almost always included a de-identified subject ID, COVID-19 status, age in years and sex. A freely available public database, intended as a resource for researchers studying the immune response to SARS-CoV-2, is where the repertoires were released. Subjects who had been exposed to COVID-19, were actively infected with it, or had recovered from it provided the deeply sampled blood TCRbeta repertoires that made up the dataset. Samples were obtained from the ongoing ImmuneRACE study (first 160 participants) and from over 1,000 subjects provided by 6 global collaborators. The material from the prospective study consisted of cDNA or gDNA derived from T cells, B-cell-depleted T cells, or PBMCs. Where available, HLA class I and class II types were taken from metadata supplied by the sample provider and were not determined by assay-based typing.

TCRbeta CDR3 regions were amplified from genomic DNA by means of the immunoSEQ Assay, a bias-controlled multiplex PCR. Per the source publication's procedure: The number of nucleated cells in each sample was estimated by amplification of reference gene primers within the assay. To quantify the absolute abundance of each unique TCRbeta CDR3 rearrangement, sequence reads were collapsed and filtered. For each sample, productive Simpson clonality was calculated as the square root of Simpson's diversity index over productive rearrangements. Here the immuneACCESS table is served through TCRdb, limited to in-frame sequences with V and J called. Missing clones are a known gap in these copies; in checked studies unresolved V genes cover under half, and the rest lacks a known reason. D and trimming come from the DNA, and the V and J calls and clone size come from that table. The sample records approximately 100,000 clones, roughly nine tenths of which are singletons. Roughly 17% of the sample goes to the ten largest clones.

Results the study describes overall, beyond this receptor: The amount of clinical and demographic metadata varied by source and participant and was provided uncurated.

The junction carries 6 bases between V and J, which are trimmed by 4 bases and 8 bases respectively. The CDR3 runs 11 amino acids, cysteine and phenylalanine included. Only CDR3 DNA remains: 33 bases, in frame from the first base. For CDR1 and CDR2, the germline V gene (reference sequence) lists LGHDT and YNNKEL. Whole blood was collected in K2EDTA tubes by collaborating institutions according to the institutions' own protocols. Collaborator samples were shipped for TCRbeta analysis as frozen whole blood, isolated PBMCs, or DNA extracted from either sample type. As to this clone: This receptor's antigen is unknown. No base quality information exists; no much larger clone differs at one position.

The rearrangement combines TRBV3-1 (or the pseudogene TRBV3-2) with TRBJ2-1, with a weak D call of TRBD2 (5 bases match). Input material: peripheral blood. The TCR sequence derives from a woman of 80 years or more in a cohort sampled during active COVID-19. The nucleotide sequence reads TGTGCCAGCAGCCTACTAGATGAGCAGTTCTTC. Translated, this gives CASSLLDEQFF.